Shown below are 20 T cell receptor beta chains from a single sample sequenced in a study of T cell responses to AZD1222 COVID-19 vaccine. Sequenced by immunoSEQ multiplex PCR; TCRdb stores in-frame clones only, minus some. Here the sample spans some 180,000 clones, about 83% being singletons. This specimen was peripheral blood, taken 28 days after the second AZD1222 dose. Source of these receptors: an adult who received the AZD1222 COVID-19 vaccine.

V is TRBV18 and J is TRBJ2-6; D is perhaps TRBD2 (5 bases). The V end was cut by 5 bases, the J end by 0 bases, with 5 bases between. There are 14 residues in the CDR3. Germline values: CDR1 KGHSH, CDR2 LQKENI. The CDR3 sequence: CASSGSSGANVLTF. Here the CDR3 DNA reads TGTGCCAGCTCAGGGAGCTCTGGGGCCAACGTCCTGACTTTC.

The chain couples TRBV5-5 to TRBJ2-7; 8 bases map to TRBD2. CDR1 and CDR2 from the germline V gene are SGHKS and YYEKEE (reference sequence). The CDR3 extends over 14 amino acids. V was pared by 1 base and J by 2 bases, with 2 bases of the junction left unmatched. Written as DNA, the CDR3 is TGTGCCAGCAGCTTGAGGCGGGGGGCCTACGAGCAGTACTTC. Encoded protein: CASSLRRGAYEQYF.

As to this clone: The same CDR3 is also encoded by other DNA sequences in this sample. The chain is built from TRBV5-1 and TRBJ2-7; TRBD1 agrees at 9 bases. This CDR3 comprises 14 residues. Germline trimming cut 4 bases from V and 1 base from J; bases unmatched to any gene: 3. Germline V gives CDR1 SGHRS, CDR2 YFSETQ. CDR3 residues: CASSPGQGSYEQYF. The CDR3 region has the DNA TGCGCCAGCAGCCCAGGACAGGGGTCCTACGAGCAGTACTTC.

This chain connects TRBV5-8 to TRBJ1-2; TRBD1 is a possible D gene (5 bases). In germline, CDR1 is SGHTS, CDR2 YDEGEE. The CDR3 totals 15 residues. Trimming removed 3 bases from V and 0 bases from J, with 12 bases in between. The CDR3 sequence: CASSSRDLTNYGYTF. DNA of the CDR3: TGTGCCAGCAGCTCCCGGGACCTAACTAACTATGGCTACACCTTC. The complete variable domain, with remaining parts taken from reference TRBV5-8 and TRBJ1-2, reads EAGVTQSPTHLIKTRGQQATLRCSPISGHTSVYWYQQALGLGLQFLLWYDEGEERNRGNFPPRFSGRQFPNYSSELNVNALELEDSALYLCASSSRDLTNYGYTFGSGTRLTVV.

The chain combines TRBV7-2 with TRBJ1-2; D is possibly TRBD1 (6 bases). The CDR3 is 15 residues long. Trimming left V 1 base short and J 6 bases short, with 15 bases between. CDR1 and CDR2 from the germline V gene are SGHTA and FQGNSA. CDR3 nucleotide sequence: TGTGCCAGCAGCTTAGTCTGGGGGGCCGGGAATGGCTACACCTTC. It translates to CASSLVWGAGNGYTF. The full variable domain, in which reference TRBV7-2 and TRBJ1-2 provide the parts outside the CDR3, is GAGVSQSPSNKVTEKGKDVELRCDPISGHTALYWYRQSLGQGLEFLIYFQGNSAPDKSGLPSDRFSAERTGGSVSTLTIQRTQQEDSAVYLCASSLVWGAGNGYTFGSGTRLTVV.

V usage is TRBV5-1 and J usage is TRBJ2-7, with D perhaps TRBD1 (5 bases). Germline CDR1 and CDR2: SGHRS and YFSETQ. V was pared by 1 base and J by 3 bases, with 8 bases between. CDR3 length: 13 residues. The CDR3 loop reads CASSLLDSYEQYF. The CDR3, as DNA: TGCGCCAGCAGCTTGCTTGACAGCTACGAGCAGTACTTC.

This chain uses TRBV6-1 with TRBJ1-2, with D perhaps TRBD1 (5 bases). The length of the CDR3 is 13 residues. Trimming pared 2 bases from V and 8 bases from J, leaving 12 bases between. The germline V gene has CDR1 MNHNS and CDR2 SASEGT. The CDR3 region has the DNA TGTGCCAGCAGTGAATCGGGCAGGGACGGCTACACCTTC. Translated, it gives CASSESGRDGYTF.

The CDR3 sequence is CASSDPGQVSYEQYF. CDR3 in DNA: TGTGCCAGCAGTGATCCGGGACAGGTATCCTACGAGCAGTACTTC. This chain connects TRBV2 to TRBJ2-7; TRBD1 matches 8 bases. V dropped 3 bases and J dropped 1; count of bases not matched to a gene: 5. Germline values: CDR1 SNHLY, CDR2 FYNNEI. The CDR3 spans 15 residues.

V gene TRBV4-2 combines with J gene TRBJ1-5, with unresolved D. V gave up 0 bases and J gave up 2 bases, with 8 bases separating them. The CDR3 extends over 15 amino acids. The germline V gene has CDR1 LGHNA and CDR2 YNFKEQ. In DNA, the CDR3 is TGTGCCAGCAGCCAAGAGGTTACAGGCAATCAGCCCCAGCATTTT. It is translated as CASSQEVTGNQPQHF.

V gene TRBV29-1 combines with J gene TRBJ2-3, with unresolved D. Germline CDR1 SQVTM, CDR2 ANQGSEA. The CDR3 contains 14 residues. The V gene lost 5 bases and the J gene lost 0 bases, with 12 bases spanning the gap. The CDR3 reads CSVSEGSSTDTQYF. In nucleotides, the CDR3 is TGCAGCGTTTCTGAAGGTTCTAGCACAGATACGCAGTATTTT.

The V gene is TRBV6-1, the J gene TRBJ1-2; D is uncertain. Germline V gene lookup returns CDR1 MNHNS and CDR2 SASEGT. The length of the CDR3 is 13 residues. V shed 0 bases and J shed 5 bases, with 7 bases lying between them. The DNA for the CDR3 is TGTGCCAGCAGTGAAGCAGGGAGATATGGCTACACCTTC. Translated, it gives CASSEAGRYGYTF.

This chain joins TRBV19 and TRBJ2-7; D gene unclear. V lost 5 bases and J 7 bases, leaving 21 bases between the germline ends. This CDR3 spans 15 amino acids. Germline assignment: CDR1 LNHDA and CDR2 SQIVND (reference sequence). The CDR3: CASSAADLSKIEQYF. DNA of the CDR3: TGTGCCAGTAGTGCGGCGGACCTCTCAAAAATTGAGCAGTACTTC.

The chain links TRBV21-1 to TRBJ2-7; the table's D call of TRBD1 was not tested on the DNA. TRBV21-1 is a pseudogene segment. The CDR3 sequence is 14 residues long. The CDR3 region is CASSTQTVSYEQYF. Written as DNA, the CDR3 is TGTGCCAGCAGCACCCAAACAGTCTCCTACGAGCAGTACTTC.

The V call is TRBV5-1, the J call TRBJ1-1; D is unresolved. Germline V lookup: CDR1 SGHRS, CDR2 YFSETQ. The length of the CDR3 is 14 residues. V gave up 4 bases and J gave up 1 base, with 11 bases separating them. CDR3 region: CASSLQTGNTEAFF. The CDR3 DNA is TGCGCCAGCAGCCTGCAGACGGGGAACACTGAAGCTTTCTTT.

This chain links TRBV5-1 with TRBJ2-1; 9 bases line up with TRBD2. Germline assignment: CDR1 SGHRS and CDR2 YFSETQ. This CDR3 is 15 amino acids long. With V trimmed by 2 bases and J by 5 bases, 5 bases remained unmatched. This CDR3 is CASSFSGGLDNEQFF. The DNA for the CDR3 is TGCGCCAGCAGCTTTAGCGGGGGCCTTGACAATGAGCAGTTCTTC.

The chain recombines TRBV10-1 with TRBJ2-2; D gene ambiguous. The CDR3 extends over 13 amino acids. Germline V gene lookup returns CDR1 WNHNN and CDR2 SYGVQD (reference sequence). V was pared by 3 bases and J by 6 bases, with 8 bases between. CDR3 nucleotide sequence: TGCGCCAGCAGTGATCCCAGCGCCGGGGAGCTGTTTTTT. As protein: CASSDPSAGELFF.

This clone has a handful of counts. V is TRBV5-7 and J is TRBJ1-5; D perhaps matches TRBD1 (6 bases). TRBV5-7 is recorded as an ORF, its role being uncertain. V was shortened by 4 bases and J by 3 bases, with 11 bases between the two germline ends. This CDR3 contains 14 residues. DNA for the CDR3: TGTGCCAGCAGCATAGGACAGAACAATCAGCCCCAGCATTTT. Amino acid sequence: CASSIGQNNQPQHF.

This sequence joins TRBV6-5 and TRBJ2-3; tentatively, D is TRBD1 or TRBD2 (5 bases each). Trimming took off 9 bases at V and 1 base at J, with 17 bases between the two ends. This CDR3 has 15 amino acids. CDR1 is MNHEY, CDR2 SVGAGI, per germline. The CDR3 region has the DNA TGTGCCAGTAGTATCAACGGGGCGCGCACAGATACGCAGTATTTT. Translating it yields CASSINGARTDTQYF.

The gene calls are TRBV6-5 and TRBJ2-5, with D perhaps given as TRBD1 or TRBD2 (5 bases each). Trimming left V 0 bases short and J 5 bases short, with 16 bases between. This CDR3 is 16 amino acids long. CDR1 and CDR2 (germline): MNHEY, SVGAGI. CDR3 region: CASSYSISGTWETQYF. For the CDR3, the DNA is TGTGCCAGCAGTTACTCGATCTCAGGGACCTGGGAGACCCAGTACTTC.

The gene calls are TRBV3-1 (or the pseudogene TRBV3-2) and TRBJ1-2; TRBD1 matches 8 bases. Germline V gene lookup returns CDR1 LGHDT and CDR2 YNNKEL (reference sequence). The CDR3 is 13 amino acids. The ends lost 4 bases at V and 4 bases at J; junction bases unmatched: 2. CDR3 sequence: CASSRGQAYGYTF. In DNA form, the CDR3 reads TGTGCCAGCAGCCGGGGACAGGCCTATGGCTACACCTTC.